These 29 T cell receptor beta chains were all obtained from the same sample, sequenced in a study of blood T cell repertoires in COVID-19. TCRdb's table, derived via immunoSEQ multiplex PCR, lists solely in-frame clones and lacks some. This table holds around 100,000 clones, 85% found once. The sequenced sample was peripheral blood. These receptors were obtained from a woman aged 70-85 years with active or convalescent COVID-19.

The gene calls are TRBV5-1 and TRBJ2-2; 7 nucleotides match TRBD1. Germline loops: CDR1 SGHRS, CDR2 YFSETQ. V shed 4 bases, J shed 2 bases, and the junction held 5 bases outside the gene matches. This CDR3 contains 15 residues. The CDR3, as DNA: TGCGCCAGCAGCCCCGGGACAGTAAACACCGGGGAGCTGTTTTTT. Translation gives CASSPGTVNTGELFF.

The chain couples TRBV5-1 to TRBJ2-3, with 7 bases lining up with TRBD2. V lost 2 bases to trimming and J lost 3 bases; unmatched junction nucleotides: 6. Looked up from germline, CDR1 is SGHRS and CDR2 is YFSETQ. The CDR3 has 15 residues. CDR3 DNA sequence: TGCGCCAGCAGCTTCGGGGGAGCGGGAACAGATACGCAGTATTTT. Translating gives CASSFGGAGTDTQYF.

This clone was detected once. V gene TRBV4-2 combines with J gene TRBJ2-3; 13 bases are a match to TRBD2. V dropped 4 bases and J dropped 2; count of bases not matched to a gene: 3. This CDR3 region has 16 residues. Germline-derived CDR1 and CDR2 are LGHNA and YNFKEQ. The CDR3 bases are TGTGCCAGCAGCCCGACTAGCGGGGGGTTCACAGATACGCAGTATTTT. Its translation: CASSPTSGGFTDTQYF.

V and J are TRBV11-2 and TRBJ2-1; D perhaps matches TRBD2 (6 bases). The CDR3 covers 14 residues. Germline V lookup: CDR1 SGHAT, CDR2 FQNNGV. V dropped 1 base and J dropped 6 bases, with 10 bases sitting between them. The CDR3 nucleotides are TGTGCCAGCAGCTTAGTCGTGGGAGGCAATGAGCAGTTCTTC. Its translation is CASSLVVGGNEQFF.

J is TRBJ1-1 and V is TRBV14; a possible D gene is TRBD1 (6 bases). This CDR3 has 13 amino acids. Trimming took 4 bases from V and 6 from J, leaving 12 bases between them. Germline CDR1 and CDR2: SGHDN and FVKESK. The DNA of the CDR3 is TGTGCCAGCAGCCCATTCAGGGGTGCTGAAGCTTTCTTT. Translating gives CASSPFRGAEAFF.

This clone has only one observation. The V call is TRBV7-8, the J call TRBJ2-2; no definite D call. The CDR3 spans 14 residues. From germline, CDR1 is SGHVS and CDR2 FQNEAQ. The ends were cut back, 2 bases at V and 1 base at J, with 5 bases in the middle. CDR3 region: CASSLSLNTGELFF. In DNA form, the CDR3 reads TGTGCCAGCAGCTTATCCCTGAACACCGGGGAGCTGTTTTTT.

In its sample, this clone was seen once. The V call is TRBV7-3, the J call TRBJ2-1; 8 bases align to TRBD1. The CDR3 extends over 14 amino acids. J was trimmed by 3 bases and V by 5 bases; bases with no gene match: 3. Germline V gives CDR1 SGHTA, CDR2 FQGTGA. CDR3 sequence: CASSQDRDYNEQFF. CDR3 coding DNA: TGTGCCAGCAGCCAGGACAGGGACTACAATGAGCAGTTCTTC.

The chain couples TRBV7-2 to TRBJ2-5, with D perhaps TRBD1 (6 bases). V was pared by 3 bases and J by 4 bases, with 15 bases between. Germline CDR1 reads SGHTA; CDR2 reads FQGNSA. CDR3 length equals 15 residues. The CDR3 here is CASSFGTLRGETQYF. Written as DNA, the CDR3 is TGTGCCAGCAGCTTCGGGACACTCAGGGGAGAGACCCAGTACTTC.

The chain carries TRBV5-1 and TRBJ2-7, with 7 bases that match TRBD1. Trimming removed 4 bases from V and 3 bases from J; junction bases left unmatched: 7. From germline, CDR1 is SGHRS and CDR2 YFSETQ. The CDR3 is 14 residues long. The CDR3 is CASSHTGQLYEQYF. DNA for the CDR3: TGCGCCAGCAGCCACACGGGACAGCTCTACGAGCAGTACTTC.

The V and J genes are TRBV7-2 and TRBJ2-2; 12 bases map to TRBD2. V lost 5 bases to trimming and J lost 8 bases; unmatched junction nucleotides: 15. Germline CDR1 is SGHTA and CDR2 is FQGNSA. The CDR3 has 18 residues. In DNA, the CDR3 is TGTGCCAGCAGCCCGCGACTAGCGGGAGTGGGGTCGGGAGGGGAGCTGTTTTTT. As protein: CASSPRLAGVGSGGELFF.

This sequence joins TRBV24-1 and TRBJ2-1; 9 nucleotides match TRBD2. Germline V CDR1 and CDR2: KGHDR, SFDVKD. The V and J ends lost 3 bases and 6 bases, in that order; junction bases with no gene match: 8. The CDR3 extends over 16 amino acids. The CDR3 nucleotides are TGTGCCACCAGTGATCCAAGCGGGGGGAGGGCCAATGAGCAGTTCTTC. Encoded protein: CATSDPSGGRANEQFF.

V is TRBV7-9 and J is TRBJ2-5, with TRBD1 identical over 10 bases. In germline, CDR1 is SEHNR, CDR2 FQNEAQ (reference sequence). The CDR3 is 14 residues long. V lost 1 base, J lost 4 bases, and 0 bases stayed unmatched. The CDR3, as DNA: TGTGCCAGCAGCTTAGGGACAGGGGGAGAGACCCAGTACTTC. Protein sequence: CASSLGTGGETQYF.

This clone was seen just once. This chain joins TRBV11-3 and TRBJ1-1, with D possibly TRBD1 on 5 matching bases. Germline lookup yields CDR1 SGHNT and CDR2 YENEEA. Trimming removed 4 bases from V and 6 bases from J, with 12 bases in between. The CDR3 runs 13 residues. Here the CDR3 DNA reads TGTGCCAGCAGCTACCAGGGTTTTTCTGAAGCTTTCTTT. It encodes CASSYQGFSEAFF.

In this sample, this clone turned up a few times. The rearrangement joins TRBV9 to TRBJ1-1; possibly TRBD1 for D (5 bases). Looked up from germline, CDR1 is SGDLS and CDR2 is YYNGEE. V lost 0 bases and J 4 bases, leaving 13 bases between the germline ends. The CDR3 runs 15 residues. The CDR3 spells CASSVGWGTGTEAFF. In DNA, the CDR3 is TGTGCCAGCAGCGTAGGGTGGGGTACAGGCACTGAAGCTTTCTTT. The whole variable domain, filled in from reference TRBV9 and TRBJ1-1, reads DSGVTQTPKHLITATGQRVTLRCSPRSGDLSVYWYQQSLDQGLQFLIQYYNGEERAKGNILERFSAQQFPDLHSELNLSSLELGDSALYFCASSVGWGTGTEAFFGQGTRLTVV.

This chain uses TRBV5-6 with TRBJ1-5; 7 positions agree with TRBD1. CDR1 is SGHDT, CDR2 YYEEEE, per germline. Unmatched junction bases numbered 4, after V lost 0 bases and J lost 4 bases. CDR3 length: 15 amino acids. CDR3 in DNA: TGTGCCAGCAGCTTGGGACAGGGCGTTAATCAGCCCCAGCATTTT. Its translation is CASSLGQGVNQPQHF.

This clone appeared a few times. The chain links TRBV12-3 or TRBV12-4 to TRBJ1-5; the D gene is possibly TRBD1 (6 bases). The CDR3 is made up of 13 amino acids. Deletions cut 7 bases from V and 4 bases from J, with 11 bases between. The CDR3 DNA is TGTGCCAGCAACAGGGACTATAATCAGCCCCAGCATTTT. Encoded protein: CASNRDYNQPQHF.

V gene TRBV24-1 combines with J gene TRBJ2-3; 8 bases fit TRBD1. V lost 3 bases and J lost 4; bases outside the gene matches: 5. This CDR3 is built from 15 residues. CDR1 and CDR2 (germline): KGHDR, SFDVKD. CDR3 nucleotides: TGTGCCACCAGTGATGATGACAGGGGAGCAGATACGCAGTATTTT. Protein product: CATSDDDRGADTQYF.

The chain uses TRBV6-1 and TRBJ1-5, with 9 bases lining up with TRBD1. This CDR3 region has 17 residues. V gave up 4 bases and J gave up 2 bases; unmatched junction bases: 9. Germline CDR1 is MNHNS and CDR2 is SASEGT. CDR3 residues: CASSVIQGAGGNQPQHF. The CDR3 nucleotides are TGTGCCAGCAGTGTAATACAGGGGGCCGGGGGCAATCAGCCCCAGCATTTT.

The V gene is TRBV29-1, the J gene TRBJ1-2; tentative D call: TRBD1 (5 bases). Deletions cut 3 bases from V and 8 bases from J, with 7 bases between. This CDR3 contains 10 residues. From germline, CDR1 is SQVTM and CDR2 ANQGSEA. CDR3 nucleotides: TGCAGCGTTGAGCAGGGAGGCTACACCTTC. This encodes CSVEQGGYTF.

The genes are TRBV15 and TRBJ2-1; D uncertain. V was pared by 0 bases and J by 0 bases, with 6 bases between. The CDR3 is 15 amino acids. Germline CDR1 and CDR2: LNHNV and YYDKDF (reference sequence). CDR3: CATSRDSYSYNEQFF. The CDR3 DNA reads as TGTGCCACCAGCAGAGATTCCTACTCCTACAATGAGCAGTTCTTC.

DNA for the CDR3: TGTGCCAGTAGGTCCGGGACAGGGGACGTAAACACTGAAGCTTTCTTT. This translates into CASRSGTGDVNTEAFF. V gene TRBV19 combines with J gene TRBJ1-1, with TRBD1 identical over 10 bases. V dropped 6 bases and J dropped 2; count of bases not matched to a gene: 9. Germline-derived CDR1 and CDR2 are LNHDA and SQIVND (reference sequence). The CDR3 runs to 16 residues.

This clone was counted between two and nine times. This chain links TRBV4-3 with TRBJ1-1; D might be TRBD1 (6 bases). The CDR3 runs 15 residues. The V gene's germline CDR1 is LGHNA and CDR2 YSLEER. V lost 4 bases and J lost 1, with 13 bases in between. CDR3 in amino acids: CASSPFMTGNTEAFF. The CDR3 DNA sequence: TGCGCCAGCAGCCCTTTTATGACAGGGAACACTGAAGCTTTCTTT.

The chain links TRBV11-3 to TRBJ2-3, with D tentatively TRBD2 (5 bases). This CDR3 is built from 14 residues. V lost 5 bases, J lost 0 bases, and 9 bases lay in between. Germline CDR1 is SGHNT and CDR2 is YENEEA. The CDR3 region has the DNA TGTGCCAGCAGCAGCACTAGTAGCACAGATACGCAGTATTTT. This encodes CASSSTSSTDTQYF.

The chain couples TRBV2 to TRBJ1-5; no reliable D call. Trimming removed 4 bases from V and 7 bases from J, with 8 bases in between. The CDR3 consists of 12 residues. From germline, CDR1 is SNHLY and CDR2 FYNNEI. The CDR3 DNA reads as TGTGCCAGCAGTGGCAGAGGGCAGCCCCAGCATTTT. It yields the protein CASSGRGQPQHF.

This sequence joins TRBV28 and TRBJ2-6, with 7 bases that match TRBD1. The length of the CDR3 is 15 residues. Germline CDR1 reads MDHEN; CDR2 reads SYDVKM. V trimming: 9 bases; J trimming: 2 bases; junction bases outside the gene matches: 7. The CDR3: CASTTGNPGANVLTF. The DNA for the CDR3 is TGTGCCAGTACGACAGGGAACCCTGGGGCCAACGTCCTGACTTTC.

V gene TRBV5-1 combines with J gene TRBJ2-7; 10 bases match TRBD2. Germline V gene lookup returns CDR1 SGHRS and CDR2 YFSETQ. Losses at the gene ends were 0 bases for V and 2 bases for J; bases not matched to a gene: 2. This CDR3 is 15 amino acids long. The CDR3 region has the DNA TGCGCCAGCAGCTTGGGCGGGACTAGCGCCTACGAGCAGTACTTC. This gives the protein CASSLGGTSAYEQYF.

V usage is TRBV5-6 and J usage is TRBJ1-1; D possibly corresponds to TRBD1 (6 bases). The germline V gene has CDR1 SGHDT and CDR2 YYEEEE. V gave up 1 base and J gave up 4 bases, with 14 bases separating them. This CDR3 region has 15 residues. The CDR3 DNA is TGTGCCAGCAGCTTGATTGGGGGCCCGAGCACTGAAGCTTTCTTT. Translation gives CASSLIGGPSTEAFF.

The CDR3 DNA reads TGTGCCAGCGTCTCTGGGACAGGACCGTACAATGAGCAGTTCTTC. Its protein product is CASVSGTGPYNEQFF. This sequence joins TRBV28 and TRBJ2-1, with TRBD1 matching over 8 bases. This CDR3 comprises 15 residues. Looked up from germline, CDR1 is MDHEN and CDR2 is SYDVKM. With 8 bases clipped from V and 4 bases from J, the junction kept 10 bases outside the gene matches.

The gene calls are TRBV28 and TRBJ2-2, with TRBD2 identical over 9 bases. Per the germline V gene, CDR1 is MDHEN and CDR2 is SYDVKM. The CDR3 covers 17 residues. The V segment lost 5 bases and the J segment 4 bases; nucleotides outside the gene matches: 11. Here the CDR3 DNA reads TGTGCCAGCAGTCCGATTCGCGGGAGGGCCCTCACCGGGGAGCTGTTTTTT. Translation gives CASSPIRGRALTGELFF.